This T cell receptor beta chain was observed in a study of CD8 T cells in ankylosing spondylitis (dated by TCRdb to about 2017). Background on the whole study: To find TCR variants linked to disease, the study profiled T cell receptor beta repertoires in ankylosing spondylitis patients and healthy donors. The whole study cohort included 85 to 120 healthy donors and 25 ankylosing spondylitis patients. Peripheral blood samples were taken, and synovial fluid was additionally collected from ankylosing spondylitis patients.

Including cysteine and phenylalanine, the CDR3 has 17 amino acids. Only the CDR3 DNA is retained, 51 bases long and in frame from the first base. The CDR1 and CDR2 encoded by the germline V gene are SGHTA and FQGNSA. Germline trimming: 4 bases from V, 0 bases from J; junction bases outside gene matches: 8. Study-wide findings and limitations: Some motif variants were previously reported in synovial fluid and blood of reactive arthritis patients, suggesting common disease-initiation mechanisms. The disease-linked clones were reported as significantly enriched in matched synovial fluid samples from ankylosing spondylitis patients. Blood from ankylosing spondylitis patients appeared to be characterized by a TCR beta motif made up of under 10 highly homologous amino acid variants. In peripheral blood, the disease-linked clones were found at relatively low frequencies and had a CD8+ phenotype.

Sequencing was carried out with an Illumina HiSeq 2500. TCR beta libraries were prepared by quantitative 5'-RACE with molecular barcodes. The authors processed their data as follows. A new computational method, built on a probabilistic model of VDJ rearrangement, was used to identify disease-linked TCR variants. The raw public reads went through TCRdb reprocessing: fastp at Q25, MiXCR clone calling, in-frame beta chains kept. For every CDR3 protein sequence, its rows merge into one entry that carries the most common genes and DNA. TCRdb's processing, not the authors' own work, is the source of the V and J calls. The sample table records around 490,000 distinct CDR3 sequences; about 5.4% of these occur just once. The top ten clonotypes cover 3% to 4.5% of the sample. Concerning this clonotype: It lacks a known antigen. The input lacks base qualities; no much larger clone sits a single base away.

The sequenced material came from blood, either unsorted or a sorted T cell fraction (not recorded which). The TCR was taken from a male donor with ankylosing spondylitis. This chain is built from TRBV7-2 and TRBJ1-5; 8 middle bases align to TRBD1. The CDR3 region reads CASSSLGQGSSNQPQHF. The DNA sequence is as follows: TGTGCCAGCAGCTCGCTCGGACAGGGAAGTAGCAATCAGCCCCAGCATTTT.